The rows below give T cell receptor beta chains drawn from one sample of a study of T cells of healthy individuals. TCRdb re-analysed the 5' RACE reads in MiXCR, keeping a single row per CDR3 protein. The sample shows about 63,000 distinct CDR3 sequences, 16% of them seen only once. The receptors here all came from a human donor in good health. The CDR3 runs from the conserved cysteine through the conserved F or W. A D gene is named only where the DNA matches it firmly. A row's size may be missing; if present it is once, few, many or a size class.

cdr3_length: 16
j_call: TRBJ2-2
d_call: TRBD2
clone_size: few
v_call: TRBV4-1
cdr3_aa: CASNKPLAGDTGELFF
cdr3_nt: TGCGCCAGCAACAAACCCCTAGCGGGCGACACCGGGGAGCTGTTTTTT

cdr3_length: 14
j_call: TRBJ2-5
d_call: TRBD1
clone_size: .
v_call: TRBV29-1
cdr3_aa: CSVGDRGLGETQYF
cdr3_nt: TGCAGCGTTGGGGACAGGGGCCTTGGGGAGACCCAGTACTTC

cdr3_length: 13
j_call: TRBJ2-5
d_call: .
clone_size: .
v_call: TRBV4-1
cdr3_aa: CASSQRGQETQYF
cdr3_nt: TGCGCCAGCAGCCAACGAGGACAAGAGACCCAGTACTTC

cdr3_length: 14
j_call: TRBJ2-3
d_call: .
clone_size: few
v_call: TRBV3-1
cdr3_aa: CASSQDWASHTQYF
cdr3_nt: TGTGCCAGCAGCCAAGATTGGGCTAGTCATACGCAGTATTTT

cdr3_length: 14
j_call: TRBJ1-5
d_call: .
clone_size: many
v_call: TRBV29-1
cdr3_aa: CSVKLGGGNQPQHF
cdr3_nt: TGCAGCGTGAAACTTGGTGGCGGCAATCAGCCCCAGCATTTT

cdr3_length: 16
j_call: TRBJ2-7
d_call: TRBD1
clone_size: .
v_call: TRBV5-1
cdr3_aa: CASSLGVGTEIYEQYF
cdr3_nt: TGCGCCAGCAGCTTGGGGGTAGGGACAGAAATCTACGAGCAGTACTTC

cdr3_length: 17
j_call: TRBJ2-1
d_call: .
clone_size: many
v_call: TRBV4-1
cdr3_aa: CASSQSRRLGSYNEQFF
cdr3_nt: TGCGCCAGCAGCCAGTCTCGCCGATTAGGGTCCTACAATGAGCAGTTCTTC

cdr3_length: 14
j_call: TRBJ2-7
d_call: TRBD1
clone_size: many
v_call: TRBV28
cdr3_aa: CASSSGQGPYEQYF
cdr3_nt: TGTGCCAGCAGTTCCGGACAGGGGCCCTACGAGCAGTACTTC

cdr3_length: 14
j_call: TRBJ2-7
d_call: .
clone_size: many
v_call: TRBV5-6
cdr3_aa: CASFRGTEAYEQYF
cdr3_nt: TGTGCCAGCTTTAGAGGGACGGAAGCCTACGAGCAGTACTTC

cdr3_length: 13
j_call: TRBJ2-3
d_call: .
clone_size: few
v_call: TRBV7-3
cdr3_aa: CASSLNGLDTQYF
cdr3_nt: TGTGCCAGCAGCTTAAACGGCTTAGATACGCAGTATTTT

cdr3_length: 13
j_call: TRBJ2-3
d_call: .
clone_size: few
v_call: TRBV2
cdr3_aa: CASRDVSTDTQYF
cdr3_nt: TGTGCCAGCAGGGACGTATCCACAGATACGCAGTATTTT

cdr3_length: 13
j_call: TRBJ2-1
d_call: TRBD2
clone_size: many
v_call: TRBV9
cdr3_aa: CASSVGRANEQFF
cdr3_nt: TGTGCCAGCAGCGTCGGGAGGGCCAATGAGCAGTTCTTC

cdr3_length: 17
j_call: TRBJ2-2
d_call: .
clone_size: .
v_call: TRBV4-1
cdr3_aa: CASSQVLRRRFTGELFF
cdr3_nt: TGCGCCAGCAGCCAAGTCTTGCGACGAAGGTTCACCGGGGAGCTGTTTTTT

cdr3_length: 11
j_call: TRBJ2-1
d_call: .
clone_size: few
v_call: TRBV3-1
cdr3_aa: CASSQGHEQFF
cdr3_nt: TGTGCCAGCAGCCAAGGACATGAGCAGTTCTTC

cdr3_length: 14
j_call: TRBJ2-5
d_call: .
clone_size: .
v_call: TRBV5-1
cdr3_aa: CASSRSGEGETQYF
cdr3_nt: TGCGCCAGCAGCCGCTCGGGGGAAGGGGAGACCCAGTACTTC

cdr3_length: 15
j_call: TRBJ2-7
d_call: .
clone_size: few
v_call: TRBV2
cdr3_aa: CASSGAGRRSYEQYF
cdr3_nt: TGTGCCAGCAGTGGGGCAGGGAGGCGCTCCTACGAGCAGTACTTC

cdr3_length: 13
j_call: TRBJ2-5
d_call: .
clone_size: .
v_call: TRBV6-2/TRBV6-3
cdr3_aa: CASNGADQETQYF
cdr3_nt: TGTGCCAGCAATGGGGCTGATCAAGAGACCCAGTACTTC

cdr3_length: 15
j_call: TRBJ1-6
d_call: TRBD1
clone_size: .
v_call: TRBV5-1
cdr3_aa: CASSSGTGPDSPLHF
cdr3_nt: TGCGCCAGCAGCTCCGGGACAGGGCCCGATTCACCCCTCCACTTT

cdr3_length: 16
j_call: TRBJ1-1
d_call: .
clone_size: many
v_call: TRBV9
cdr3_aa: CASSVDGGNMNTEAFF
cdr3_nt: TGTGCCAGCAGCGTAGATGGGGGAAATATGAACACTGAAGCTTTCTTT

cdr3_length: 12
j_call: TRBJ2-3
d_call: .
clone_size: few
v_call: TRBV20-1
cdr3_aa: CSVGKSTDTQYF
cdr3_nt: TGCAGTGTGGGCAAAAGCACAGATACGCAGTATTTT

cdr3_length: 13
j_call: TRBJ2-1
d_call: TRBD2
clone_size: .
v_call: TRBV5-4
cdr3_aa: CASSLASGGGQFF
cdr3_nt: TGTGCCAGCAGCTTGGCTAGCGGGGGAGGGCAGTTCTTC

cdr3_length: 14
j_call: TRBJ1-4
d_call: .
clone_size: few
v_call: TRBV9
cdr3_aa: CASSTDGRDEKLFF
cdr3_nt: TGTGCCAGCTCCACGGACGGTCGGGATGAAAAACTGTTTTTT

cdr3_length: 13
j_call: TRBJ1-5
d_call: .
clone_size: few
v_call: TRBV6-5
cdr3_aa: CASSYEGNQPQHF
cdr3_nt: TGTGCCAGCAGTTACGAGGGAAATCAGCCCCAGCATTTT

cdr3_length: 14
j_call: TRBJ1-5
d_call: .
clone_size: .
v_call: TRBV10-3
cdr3_aa: CAITAEYSNQPQHF
cdr3_nt: TGTGCCATCACGGCCGAGTATAGCAATCAGCCCCAGCATTTT

cdr3_length: 15
j_call: TRBJ2-7
d_call: .
clone_size: few
v_call: TRBV4-1
cdr3_aa: CASSQDRNSAYEQYF
cdr3_nt: TGCGCCAGCAGCCAAGATCGTAACAGCGCCTACGAGCAGTACTTC

cdr3_length: 15
j_call: TRBJ1-1
d_call: TRBD1
clone_size: few
v_call: TRBV11-2
cdr3_aa: CASSVAGQGFTEAFF
cdr3_nt: TGTGCCAGCAGCGTCGCCGGACAGGGGTTCACTGAAGCTTTCTTT

cdr3_length: 16
j_call: TRBJ1-1
d_call: .
clone_size: many
v_call: TRBV28
cdr3_aa: CASSLWVPGTNTEAFF
cdr3_nt: TGTGCCAGCAGTTTATGGGTTCCCGGGACCAACACTGAAGCTTTCTTT

cdr3_length: 13
j_call: TRBJ2-7
d_call: .
clone_size: .
v_call: TRBV12-3/TRBV12-4
cdr3_aa: CASSLDIMGEQYF
cdr3_nt: TGTGCCAGCAGTTTGGACATAATGGGCGAGCAGTACTTC

cdr3_length: 14
j_call: TRBJ1-4
d_call: .
clone_size: .
v_call: TRBV5-1
cdr3_aa: CASSIDRPHEKLFF
cdr3_nt: TGCGCCAGCAGCATTGACAGACCCCATGAAAAACTGTTTTTT

cdr3_length: 14
j_call: TRBJ1-4
d_call: TRBD1
clone_size: few
v_call: TRBV6-5
cdr3_aa: CASRSTGPRSELFF
cdr3_nt: TGTGCCAGCAGATCGACAGGGCCTAGGTCGGAACTGTTTTTT

cdr3_length: 15
j_call: TRBJ2-3
d_call: .
clone_size: once
v_call: TRBV5-1
cdr3_aa: CASGREQTPTDTQYF
cdr3_nt: TGCGCCAGCGGACGGGAACAGACCCCCACAGATACGCAGTATTTT

cdr3_length: 19
j_call: TRBJ1-4
d_call: .
clone_size: few
v_call: TRBV28
cdr3_aa: CASSLNFSGTSFLMKNCFF
cdr3_nt: .

cdr3_length: 15
j_call: TRBJ2-2
d_call: TRBD2
clone_size: .
v_call: TRBV12-3/TRBV12-4
cdr3_aa: CASRRRSGGTGELFF
cdr3_nt: TGTGCCAGCAGACGTAGGAGCGGGGGGACCGGGGAGCTGTTTTTT

cdr3_length: 17
j_call: TRBJ2-7
d_call: .
clone_size: .
v_call: TRBV14
cdr3_aa: CASSQGRLKGTANEQYF
cdr3_nt: TGTGCCAGCAGCCAAGGTAGGCTCAAAGGGACCGCAAACGAGCAGTACTTC

cdr3_length: 11
j_call: TRBJ2-5
d_call: .
clone_size: many
v_call: TRBV6-2/TRBV6-3
cdr3_aa: CASSSPLGQYF
cdr3_nt: TGTGCCAGCAGTTCCCCTCTGGGCCAGTACTTC

cdr3_length: 17
j_call: TRBJ2-2
d_call: TRBD1
clone_size: few
v_call: TRBV2
cdr3_aa: CASSEARQGVYTGELFF
cdr3_nt: TGTGCCAGCAGTGAAGCGCGGCAGGGGGTATATACCGGGGAGCTGTTTTTT

cdr3_length: 12
j_call: TRBJ1-5
d_call: .
clone_size: .
v_call: TRBV12-3/TRBV12-4
cdr3_aa: CASSSLSQPQHF
cdr3_nt: TGTGCCAGCAGTTCCCTCTCCCAGCCCCAGCATTTT

cdr3_length: 13
j_call: TRBJ2-1
d_call: .
clone_size: few
v_call: TRBV6-1
cdr3_aa: CASSGPPNPEQFF
cdr3_nt: TGTGCCAGCAGTGGGCCTCCTAATCCTGAGCAGTTCTTC

cdr3_length: 15
j_call: TRBJ2-7
d_call: TRBD2
clone_size: many
v_call: TRBV3-1
cdr3_aa: CASSPRTSGGYEQYF
cdr3_nt: TGTGCCAGCAGTCCCCGGACTAGCGGGGGCTACGAGCAGTACTTC

cdr3_length: 14
j_call: TRBJ2-5
d_call: TRBD1
clone_size: many
v_call: TRBV5-1
cdr3_aa: CASSPTGPQETQYF
cdr3_nt: TGCGCCAGCAGCCCGACAGGGCCCCAAGAGACCCAGTACTTC

cdr3_length: 15
j_call: TRBJ2-1
d_call: .
clone_size: many
v_call: TRBV12-3/TRBV12-4
cdr3_aa: CASSLGPSSYNEQFF
cdr3_nt: TGTGCCAGCAGCCTAGGCCCTAGCTCCTACAATGAGCAGTTCTTC

cdr3_length: 11
j_call: TRBJ2-2
d_call: .
clone_size: many
v_call: TRBV5-5
cdr3_aa: CASIWGGELFF
cdr3_nt: TGTGCCAGCATCTGGGGCGGGGAGCTGTTTTTT

cdr3_length: 13
j_call: TRBJ1-2
d_call: .
clone_size: few
v_call: TRBV20-1
cdr3_aa: CSARDLGRDGYTF
cdr3_nt: TGCAGTGCTAGAGATCTAGGCAGGGATGGCTACACCTTC